Listed below are T cell receptor beta chains from one sample, sequenced in a study of T cell repertoires in ileal Crohn's disease. Libraries were prepared by immunoSEQ multiplex PCR; TCRdb keeps only in-frame clonotypes and omits some of them. The repertoire has about 62,000 clones, 85% to 90% of them found once; the top ten carry around 2.1%. Source material: ileal tissue. These receptors originate from an adult with Crohn's disease. The conserved cysteine and the conserved F or W are not part of the CDR3 here.

j_call,v_call,cdr3_length,cdr3_aa
TRBJ2-3,TRBV10-2,13,ASRRTSGATDTQY
TRBJ1-2,TRBV7-2,11,ASSLGQNRGYT
TRBJ1-5,TRBV28,13,ASSSPTVSDQPQH
TRBJ2-1,TRBV20-1,9,SAGGSDEQF
TRBJ2-1,TRBV6-5,13,ASRPTVSSYNEQF
TRBJ1-5,TRBV4-1,15,ASSHELNRDNNQPQH
TRBJ2-5,TRBV5-4,14,ASSSQVAGGVETQY
TRBJ2-1,TRBV7-9,13,ASTPLAGAGNEQF
TRBJ1-5,TRBV14,13,ASSQGRRVNQPQH
TRBJ1-4,TRBV5-1,12,ASSLEPGEEKLF
TRBJ1-5,TRBV13,15,ASSLGRGPLSNQPQH
TRBJ2-7,TRBV11-2,17,ASSHMGQANTAIPYEQY
TRBJ1-4,TRBV5-6,17,ASSLVSLVLSSTNEKLF
TRBJ1-5,TRBV19,14,ASSIVLNRGNQPQH
TRBJ2-3,TRBV4-1,15,ASSPRQGRGSAGTQY
TRBJ2-7,TRBV11-2,11,ASSRMGAYEQY
TRBJ2-5,TRBV27,11,ASSYWRGETQY
TRBJ2-7,TRBV2,11,ASIPGAGYEQY
TRBJ2-1,TRBV13,11,ASSVGPSNEQF